A single sample is the source of the 25 T cell receptor beta chains below, sequenced in a study of OX40 agonist ivuxolimab in advanced cancers. The table came from immunoSEQ multiplex PCR; TCRdb's copy has only in-frame clones and leaves some out. This sample has 65,000 to 90,000 clones; roughly 82% occur once, and the top ten carry approximately 5%. This material consisted of CD4+ or CD8+ T cells sorted from blood, taken in a trial of the OX40 agonist ivuxolimab. These receptor sequences come from an adult with an advanced solid tumor such as melanoma, head and neck, liver or kidney cancer.

The chain has TRBV7-9 and TRBJ2-5, with TRBD2 identical over 11 bases. This CDR3 is built from 17 residues. Germline V gene sequence: CDR1 SEHNR, CDR2 FQNEAQ (reference sequence). With 1 base clipped from V and 4 bases from J, the junction kept 8 bases outside the gene matches. CDR3 DNA sequence: TGTGCCAGCAGCTTAGGACTAGCGGGGCACCGGGTAGAGACCCAGTACTTC. Its translation: CASSLGLAGHRVETQYF.

The genes are TRBV7-9 and TRBJ2-2; D possibly corresponds to TRBD2 (7 bases). The germline CDR1 and CDR2 sequences are SEHNR and FQNEAQ (reference sequence). This CDR3 has 18 amino acids. The ends were cut back, 1 base at V and 5 bases at J, with 20 bases in the middle. CDR3 DNA sequence: TGTGCCAGCAGCTTAGGTCCGGGGGGCGCATTGCGGACCGGGGAGCTGTTTTTT. Its translation is CASSLGPGGALRTGELFF.

The chain employs TRBV6-5 and TRBJ2-1, with D possibly TRBD2 on 6 matching bases. CDR1 and CDR2 (germline): MNHEY, SVGAGI. This CDR3 spans 13 amino acids. V lost 6 bases, J lost 7 bases, and 13 bases lay in between. This chain's CDR3 is CASRIIGGNEQFF. The CDR3 DNA reads as TGTGCCAGCAGAATTATTGGAGGGAATGAGCAGTTCTTC.

The chain recombines TRBV5-1 with TRBJ2-2; D call uncertain. Trimming stripped 4 bases from V and 2 bases from J, with 12 bases between. The CDR3 has 15 residues. Per germline, CDR1 SGHRS and CDR2 YFSETQ. The CDR3 region is CASSPARTNTGELFF. The CDR3 nucleotides are TGCGCCAGCAGCCCGGCTCGGACCAACACCGGGGAGCTGTTTTTT.

This chain joins TRBV7-2 and TRBJ1-4, with TRBD1 as a possible D gene (5 bases). The CDR3 is made up of 14 amino acids. The germline CDR1 and CDR2 sequences are SGHTA and FQGNSA. Trimming pared 2 bases from V and 3 bases from J, leaving 7 bases between. This chain's CDR3 is CASSLQGSNEKLFF. The CDR3 DNA sequence: TGTGCCAGCAGCTTACAGGGCTCTAATGAAAAACTGTTTTTT.

This sequence joins TRBV18 and TRBJ2-1; D uncertain. The CDR3 length is 16 residues. V lost 3 bases to trimming and J lost 3 bases, with 15 bases between them. Per the germline V gene, CDR1 is KGHSH and CDR2 is LQKENI. This CDR3 is CASSPRDIGLYNEQFF. The CDR3 region has the DNA TGTGCCAGCTCACCGAGAGACATCGGGCTCTACAATGAGCAGTTCTTC.

V is TRBV19 and J is TRBJ2-1; TRBD1 is a possible D gene (5 bases). Looked up from germline, CDR1 is LNHDA and CDR2 is SQIVND (reference sequence). Between the trimmed V and J ends, which lost 4 bases and 4 bases, there was a span of 20 bases. This CDR3 comprises 17 residues. CDR3 in amino acids: CASSTQATTGPYNEQFF. Written as DNA, the CDR3 is TGTGCCAGTAGTACCCAGGCGACAACAGGACCATACAATGAGCAGTTCTTC.

This sequence joins TRBV5-6 and TRBJ2-3; no firm D call. The ends were cut back, 6 bases at V and 1 base at J, with 15 bases in the middle. Germline-derived CDR1 and CDR2 are SGHDT and YYEEEE. This CDR3 is built from 15 residues. CDR3 protein: CASTLEVAGTDTQYF. In nucleotides, the CDR3 is TGTGCCAGCACTCTAGAGGTAGCCGGCACAGATACGCAGTATTTT.

The chain is built from TRBV28 and TRBJ2-1, with D perhaps TRBD2 (6 bases). Looked up from germline, CDR1 is MDHEN and CDR2 is SYDVKM. The CDR3 length is 12 residues. Trimming took off 3 bases at V and 11 bases at J, with 11 bases between the two ends. The CDR3 spells CASSFSGTKQFF. CDR3 coding DNA: TGTGCCAGCAGTTTTAGCGGTACCAAGCAGTTCTTC.

The rearrangement links TRBV6-5 to TRBJ2-1; 7 nucleotides line up with TRBD1. Trimming removed 4 bases from V and 7 bases from J; junction bases left unmatched: 4. CDR1 is MNHEY, CDR2 SVGAGI, per germline. The CDR3 runs 13 residues. The CDR3 region has the DNA TGTGCCAGCAGTTGGATACAGGGGAATGAGCAGTTCTTC. Translating gives CASSWIQGNEQFF.

In this sample, this clone turned up once. V is TRBV4-3 and J is TRBJ2-4; 9 bases agree with TRBD1. The CDR3 runs to 14 residues. V trimming: 3 bases; J trimming: 8 bases; junction bases outside the gene matches: 5. CDR1 and CDR2 (germline): LGHNA, YSLEER. The CDR3 DNA sequence: TGCGCCAGCAGCCAGGGGACAGGGTGGGACATTCAGTACTTC. It codes for CASSQGTGWDIQYF.

The V and J genes are TRBV27 and TRBJ2-5, with 8 bases aligning to TRBD1. The tail of the sequence fits TRBJ2-7 better, so the J call may be wrong. Germline V gene sequence: CDR1 MNHEY, CDR2 SMNVEV (reference sequence). This CDR3 spans 13 amino acids. CDR3 sequence reads: CAASGTGSYEQYF. Here the CDR3 DNA reads TGTGCCGCGTCCGGGACAGGCTCCTACGAGCAGTACTTC.

This clone has more than one count but fewer than ten. The V call is TRBV19, the J call TRBJ2-7; D not certain. Trimming cost V 1 base and J 5 bases, with 9 bases left between them. CDR1 is LNHDA and CDR2 is SQIVND in the germline V gene (reference sequence). The CDR3 has 13 residues. The CDR3 DNA is TGTGCCAGTAGTATAGGGGTAGAGAACGAGCAGTACTTC. Translating it yields CASSIGVENEQYF.

This chain joins TRBV6-6 and TRBJ2-7, with 10 bases that match TRBD1. Looked up from germline, CDR1 is MNHNY and CDR2 is SVGAGI (reference sequence). CDR3 length: 14 residues. Trimming cost V 6 bases and J 4 bases; bases outside gene matches: 6. CDR3 nucleotide sequence: TGTGCCAGCAGGATCTCGGGACAGGGGTACGAGCAGTACTTC. Amino acid sequence: CASRISGQGYEQYF.

The rearrangement links TRBV2 to TRBJ1-2; D not certain. V lost 1 base to trimming and J lost 9 bases, with 12 bases between them. Germline CDR1 SNHLY, CDR2 FYNNEI. The CDR3 sequence is 13 residues long. For the CDR3, the DNA is TGTGCCAGCAGTGAAGGTGGCAGTCGGCGCTACACCTTC. Its translation is CASSEGGSRRYTF.

The gene calls are TRBV28 and TRBJ2-6, with D possibly matching TRBD2 (6 bases). Germline loops: CDR1 MDHEN, CDR2 SYDVKM. The ends were cut back, 5 bases at V and 5 bases at J, with 13 bases in the middle. This CDR3 is 15 amino acids long. Here the CDR3 reads CASSPPSVRANVLTF. The CDR3, as DNA: TGTGCCAGCAGTCCTCCTAGCGTTAGGGCCAACGTCCTGACTTTC.

The V call is TRBV7-9, the J call TRBJ1-4; no firm D call. Trimming cost V 6 bases and J 7 bases, with 12 bases left between them. CDR1 and CDR2 (germline): SEHNR, FQNEAQ (reference sequence). This CDR3 region has 13 residues. As DNA, the CDR3 is TGTGCCAGCAGTCAATCCCGGAGTGAAAAACTGTTTTTT. It is translated as CASSQSRSEKLFF. Using reference TRBV7-9 and TRBJ1-4 for the parts outside the CDR3, the full variable domain is DTGVSQNPRHKITKRGQNVTFRCDPISEHNRLYWYRQTLGQGPEFLTYFQNEAQLEKSRLLSDRFSAERPKGSFSTLEIQRTEQGDSAMYLCASSQSRSEKLFFGSGTQLSVL.

The V call is TRBV6-6, the J call TRBJ2-1, with unresolved D. Trimming pared 6 bases from V and 9 bases from J, leaving 15 bases between. Germline assignment: CDR1 MNHNY and CDR2 SVGAGI (reference sequence). CDR3 length: 13 residues. The CDR3 DNA follows: TGTGCCAGCAGGGCTAGTTTAGGTGGTGAGCAGTTCTTC. The encoded protein is CASRASLGGEQFF.

In its sample, this clone was seen a few times. V is TRBV5-1 and J is TRBJ2-3; D is unclear. Looked up from germline, CDR1 is SGHRS and CDR2 is YFSETQ. The CDR3 spans 16 residues. Trimming removed 0 bases at V and 2 bases at J, with 13 bases between. The CDR3 loop is CASSLGVNADTDTQYF. In nucleotides, the CDR3 is TGCGCCAGCAGCTTGGGAGTTAATGCGGACACAGATACGCAGTATTTT. The whole variable domain, remainder taken from reference TRBV5-1 and TRBJ2-3, is KAGVTQTPRYLIKTRGQQVTLSCSPISGHRSVSWYQQTPGQGLQFLFEYFSETQRNKGNFPGRFSGRQFSNSRSEMNVSTLELGDSALYLCASSLGVNADTDTQYFGPGTRLTVL.

About this clone itself: In the same sample, other DNA sequences code for this CDR3. V is TRBV7-6 and J is TRBJ2-5, with TRBD2 identical over 13 bases. J was trimmed by 5 bases and V by 6 bases; bases with no gene match: 9. CDR3 length: 16 amino acids. The germline gives CDR1 SGHVS, CDR2 FNYEAQ. The CDR3 region is CASSRTSGSLWETQYF. The DNA of the CDR3 is TGTGCCAGCAGTCGGACTAGCGGGAGTCTGTGGGAGACCCAGTACTTC.

This chain links TRBV7-9 with TRBJ2-3; TRBD1 matches 9 bases. Unmatched junction bases numbered 5, after V lost 5 bases and J lost 2 bases. The CDR3 spans 15 residues. CDR1 is SEHNR, CDR2 FQNEAQ, per germline (reference sequence). CDR3 DNA sequence: TGTGCCAGCAGCCCAGGACAGGGGACCACAGATACGCAGTATTTT. Protein product: CASSPGQGTTDTQYF.

The chain carries TRBV7-2 and TRBJ1-5; weak D call: TRBD1 (6 bases). Trimming left V 0 bases short and J 9 bases short, with 12 bases between. CDR3 size: 14 residues. Germline CDR1 and CDR2: SGHTA and FQGNSA. Written as DNA, the CDR3 is TGTGCCAGCAGCTTAGCGGGTACGGGGGCGCCCCAGCATTTT. It specifies CASSLAGTGAPQHF.

The rearrangement uses TRBV5-4 and TRBJ2-2; D may be TRBD1 (6 bases). CDR1 is SGHNT and CDR2 is YYREEE in the germline V gene (reference sequence). This CDR3 region has 12 residues. The V gene lost 4 bases and the J gene lost 7 bases, with 8 bases spanning the gap. The CDR3 protein is CASSQDSGELFF. DNA of the CDR3: TGTGCCAGCAGCCAGGACAGCGGGGAGCTGTTTTTT.

The rearrangement uses TRBV18 and TRBJ2-2; no firm D call. V lost 3 bases, J lost 4 bases, and 18 bases lay in between. Germline CDR1 KGHSH, CDR2 LQKENI. The CDR3 consists of 17 residues. CDR3 amino acids: CASSPSMKELVTGELFF. The DNA of the CDR3 is TGTGCCAGCTCACCTTCGATGAAAGAGCTAGTCACCGGGGAGCTGTTTTTT.

This clone was picked up a small number of times. The V call is TRBV10-3, the J call TRBJ1-3; a weak D match, TRBD1 (5 bases). Per germline, CDR1 ENHRY and CDR2 SYGVKD. The CDR3 runs to 15 residues. V was clipped by 4 bases and J by 4 bases, with 14 bases between them. Here the CDR3 reads CAISANPGLGNTIYF. The CDR3 DNA reads TGTGCCATCAGTGCTAACCCGGGACTCGGAAACACCATATATTTT.